The T cell receptor (beta chain) described here comes from a study of blood T cell repertoires in COVID-19. Study information: Samples came from the United States, Italy and Spain, spanning acute and convalescent COVID-19. The cDNA or gDNA used as material had been derived from T cells, B-cell-depleted T cells, or PBMCs.

This CDR3 has 16 amino acids. With V trimmed by 0 bases and J by 3 bases, 3 bases remained unmatched. CDR1 is MNHNY and CDR2 is SVGAGI in the germline V gene (reference sequence). Per the study methods: Amplifying reference gene primers gave estimates of nucleated cell counts. Using immunoSEQ multiplex PCR, the repertoire was profiled, and TCRdb retains in-frame clones only, with some absent. V and J calls and clone size are copied from that table; D and trimming were computed from the DNA. The table includes over 200,000 clones, approximately 90% detected once. The TCR was taken from a man aged 50-60 years with COVID-19, enrolled during active disease. V and J are TRBV6-6 and TRBJ2-2, with TRBD2 identical over 8 bases. Sequencing input: peripheral blood. In DNA, the CDR3 is TGTGCCAGCAGTTACTCTGCTAGCGGGTACACCGGGGAGCTGTTTTTT. It codes for CASSYSASGYTGELFF.